Listed below are T cell receptor beta chains from one sample, sequenced in a study of cytomegalovirus exposure and HLA in healthy donors. Generated by immunoSEQ multiplex PCR, the TCRdb table keeps only in-frame clones and is missing some. The repertoire has approximately 140,000 clones, 75% to 90% of them found once; the top ten carry approximately 4%. The sample comprised PBMCs. These receptor sequences come from a woman between 35 and 50 years old in good health and CMV-seronegative. Each CDR3 is given with its conserved first and last residue. The D gene is left open where the match is weak. Part of the rows lack a size; the others show once, few, many or a class for expanded clones.

D gene | J gene | clone size | V gene | CDR3 DNA | CDR3 protein
. | TRBJ2-5 | . | TRBV19 | TGTGCCAGTAGTACCACTAGCCATGAGACCCAGTACTTC | CASSTTSHETQYF
. | TRBJ1-3 | . | TRBV6-1 | TGTGCCAGCAGGACACCCTCTGGAAGCACCATATATTTT | CASRTPSGSTIYF
TRBD2 | TRBJ2-2 | . | TRBV6-5 | TGTGCCAGTGTTAGGGCTAGCGGGTCTGGGGAGCTGTTTTTT | CASVRASGSGELFF
. | TRBJ1-4 | many | TRBV4-3 | TGCGCCAGCAGCCAAGTTACAGGATTGGGTGAAAAACTGTTTTTT | CASSQVTGLGEKLFF
. | TRBJ2-7 | . | TRBV4-1 | TGCGCCAGCAGCCCCTCCCCGGGGGAGGCCTCCTACGAGCAGTACTTC | CASSPSPGEASYEQYF
. | TRBJ1-1 | . | TRBV5-1 | TGCGCCAGCAGCCCGGAGGGGCCGTCGAACACTGAAGCTTTCTTT | CASSPEGPSNTEAFF
. | TRBJ1-4 | . | TRBV7-9 | TGTGCCACCGGAACTTCGGCGAGGGAAAAACTGTTTTTT | CATGTSAREKLFF
. | TRBJ1-2 | once | TRBV5-5 | TGTGCCAGCAGCTTAGGTAACAGTCACTATGGCTACACCTTC | CASSLGNSHYGYTF
TRBD1 | TRBJ1-2 | . | TRBV27 | TGTGCCAGCAGTTTATCAGGACAGGTCCTAGCCTATGGCTACACCTTC | CASSLSGQVLAYGYTF
. | TRBJ1-2 | once | TRBV15 | TGTGCCACCAGCCCCACCGTGACGGACTATGGCTACCCCTTC | CATSPTVTDYGYPF
. | TRBJ2-7 | few | TRBV6-6 | TGTGCCAGCAGTTACGGACAGATCCTTTCCTACGAGCAGTACTTC | CASSYGQILSYEQYF
. | TRBJ2-5 | . | TRBV7-6 | TGTGCCAGCAGCAATGAACGTAGAGAGACCCAGTACTTC | CASSNERRETQYF
TRBD1 | TRBJ2-7 | . | TRBV28 | TGTGCCAGCAGTATTCTCCGGGACAGCTACGAGCAGTACTTC | CASSILRDSYEQYF
. | TRBJ2-6 | . | TRBV29-1 | TGCAGCGCCCCCGACAGCTCTGGGGCCAACGTCCTGACTTTC | CSAPDSSGANVLTF
TRBD2 | TRBJ2-7 | . | TRBV5-1 | TGCGCCAGCAAGGCGGGGGGGACTTACGAGCAGTACTTC | CASKAGGTYEQYF
TRBD2 | TRBJ2-3 | . | TRBV5-4 | TGTGCCAGCAGCTCGGGCATCCCAGGCCGTAGCGGGGGAAGCACAGATACGCAGTATTTT | CASSSGIPGRSGGSTDTQYF
. | TRBJ1-6 | . | TRBV15 | TGTGCCACCAGCACAGGGCGTAATTCACCCCTCCACTTT | CATSTGRNSPLHF
. | TRBJ2-6 | . | TRBV7-8 | TGTGCCAGCAGCTTAGCAGGGGGCTCTGGGGCCAACGTCCTGACTTTC | CASSLAGGSGANVLTF
. | TRBJ1-2 | . | TRBV6-5 | TGTGCCAGCAGTCCAACTAAAACATATGGTTACACCTTC | CASSPTKTYGYTF
TRBD1 | TRBJ1-2 | once | TRBV19 | TGTGCCAGTAGTATTACAGGGGGGTATGGCTACACCTTC | CASSITGGYGYTF
. | TRBJ2-5 | once | TRBV4-3 | TGCGCCAGCAGCCAAGATCGGTTCCAAGAGACCCAGTACTTC | CASSQDRFQETQYF
. | TRBJ1-1 | . | TRBV27 | TGTGCCAGCAGTTTATCGAGGCAGAACCGTGAAGCTTTCTTT | CASSLSRQNREAFF
. | TRBJ2-5 | . | TRBV7-9 | TGTGCCAGCAGCCTGCTGAGACTAGGAGGGGAGACCCAGTACTTC | CASSLLRLGGETQYF
. | TRBJ2-5 | . | TRBV25-1 | TGTGCCAGCAGTGTCTACCCCAATAGATCCCCCCAAGAGACCCAGTACTTC | CASSVYPNRSPQETQYF
. | TRBJ1-5 | few | TRBV11-2 | TGTGCCAGCAGCTTAGAGGGACAAGGGCCCCAGCATTTT | CASSLEGQGPQHF
. | TRBJ1-6 | . | TRBV4-2 | TGTGCCAGCAGCCAAGAGGGCGATTTCTATAATTCACCCCTCCACTTT | CASSQEGDFYNSPLHF
TRBD2 | TRBJ2-2 | . | TRBV4-2 | TGTGCCAGCAGCTTGCCACTAGCGGGAGGGACCGGGGAGCTGTTTTTT | CASSLPLAGGTGELFF
TRBD1 | TRBJ2-2 | few | TRBV6-1 | TGTGCCAGCAGTCTACAGGGGGCGAGCGGGGAGCTGTTTTTT | CASSLQGASGELFF
TRBD1 | TRBJ1-2 | few | TRBV6-1 | TGTGCCAGCAGTGGGGGACAGGGTGGAGGCCCGGGCACCTTC | CASSGGQGGGPGTF
. | TRBJ2-7 | . | TRBV10-3 | TGTGCCATCAGTCAACCGGACAGCTACGAGCAGTACTTC | CAISQPDSYEQYF
TRBD2 | TRBJ2-7 | . | TRBV7-6 | TGTGCCAGCAGCTTAGTAGCTAGCGGGAACTCCTACGAGCAGTACTTC | CASSLVASGNSYEQYF
TRBD1 | TRBJ1-6 | . | TRBV7-9 | TGTGCCAGCAGGGGTGGGCAGGGGGCTTCACCCCTCCACTTT | CASRGGQGASPLHF
TRBD2 | TRBJ2-1 | . | TRBV7-9 | TGTGCCAGCGGCCCGGAGACTAGCGCGACCTCCTACAATGAGCAGTTCTTC | CASGPETSATSYNEQFF
TRBD2 | TRBJ2-7 | . | TRBV6-5 | TGTGCCAGCAGTTACACCTCTGGCGGGAGGTACGAGCAGTACTTC | CASSYTSGGRYEQYF
. | TRBJ1-1 | few | TRBV4-3 | TGCGCCAGCAGCCTGCAGGGGAAGACTGAAGCTTTCTTT | CASSLQGKTEAFF
. | TRBJ1-6 | few | TRBV6-5 | TGTGCCAGCAGTTACCGGCCAGGGGCGGATAATTCACCCCTCCACTTT | CASSYRPGADNSPLHF
. | TRBJ1-1 | . | TRBV6-1 | TGTGCCAGCAAGGGGGGGGGCCCCGACGCTGAAGCTTTCTTT | CASKGGGPDAEAFF
TRBD2 | TRBJ2-1 | . | TRBV13 | TGTGCCAGCAGCGAGGGAGGGCCCTCCTACAATGAGCAGTTCTTC | CASSEGGPSYNEQFF
TRBD2 | TRBJ2-7 | . | TRBV28 | TGTGCCAGCAGTTTACCCCCCACTAGCGGCTACGAGCAGTACTTC | CASSLPPTSGYEQYF
TRBD2 | TRBJ2-3 | . | TRBV4-3 | TGCGCCAGCAGCCAGGGCGGGGGGGCAGATACGCAGTATTTT | CASSQGGGADTQYF
. | TRBJ1-1 | few | TRBV4-3 | TGCGCCAGCAGCGGGGGCCTAAACACTGAAGCTTTCTTT | CASSGGLNTEAFF
TRBD1 | TRBJ1-5 | . | TRBV19 | TGTGCCAGTAGTTCCCACCCGGGACAGTATAGCAATCAGCCCCAGCATTTT | CASSSHPGQYSNQPQHF
. | TRBJ2-1 | . | TRBV4-3 | TGCGCCAGCAGCCAAGATCAGCGGGCGGGACTGGTCGAGCAGTTCTTC | CASSQDQRAGLVEQFF
. | TRBJ2-5 | . | TRBV5-1 | TGCGCCAGCAGCTTGGGCGGGACCGAGGTGGGAGAGACCCAGTACTTC | CASSLGGTEVGETQYF
. | TRBJ2-3 | . | TRBV11-2 | TGTGCCAGCAGCTTAGGGGTAGGGGGATTCACAGATACGCAGTATTTT | CASSLGVGGFTDTQYF
TRBD1 | TRBJ1-2 | . | TRBV2 | TGTGCCAGCAGTGCAGGGGGAGGCTATGGCTACACCTTC | CASSAGGGYGYTF
. | TRBJ2-5 | . | TRBV13 | TGTGCCAGCAGCTACGAGGCCGAGACCCAGTACTTC | CASSYEAETQYF
. | TRBJ1-4 | once | TRBV7-8 | TGTGCCAGCAGCTTATCAGGCACTAATGAAAAACTGTTTTTT | CASSLSGTNEKLFF
. | TRBJ2-1 | once | TRBV19 | TGTGCCAGTAGTTTGGGCACCAATGAGCAGTTCTTC | CASSLGTNEQFF
. | TRBJ2-3 | . | TRBV29-1 | TGCAGCGTTGGAAGTCCGACTAGCACAGATACGCAGTATTTT | CSVGSPTSTDTQYF
. | TRBJ2-7 | . | TRBV6-5 | TGTGCCAGCAGCATTACCTATAGGGGTACCTTCGAGCAGTACTTC | CASSITYRGTFEQYF